Listed below are T cell receptor beta chains from one sample, sequenced in a study of long-term antiretroviral therapy in people with HIV. Profiled with immunoSEQ multiplex PCR; TCRdb holds only in-frame clones, not every one. This sample has some 20,000 clones, with around 80% found just once. The sample consisted of unsorted PBMCs, taken 2.2 years after starting antiretroviral therapy. The receptors shown here come from a man between 50 and 59 years old with HIV. CDR3s include the opening cysteine and the closing phenylalanine or tryptophan. The D gene is left open where the match is weak. Expanded clones get a size class; other rows say once, few or many, or leave the size out.

abundance,d_gene,j_gene,v_gene,CDR3aa,CDR3nt
.,.,TRBJ2-2,TRBV27,CASSRSGQINTGELFF,TGTGCCAGCAGCCGATCAGGACAAATTAACACCGGGGAGCTGTTTTTT
.,.,TRBJ2-3,TRBV27,CASSLGGSDTQYF,TGTGCCAGCAGTTTAGGCGGATCAGATACGCAGTATTTT
.,TRBD1,TRBJ2-5,TRBV5-1,CASSSDRVETQYF,TGCGCCAGCAGCTCGGACAGGGTAGAGACCCAGTACTTC
.,.,TRBJ2-3,TRBV9,CASSSRDYNTDTQYF,TGTGCCAGCAGCTCCCGTGACTATAACACAGATACGCAGTATTTT
.,TRBD1,TRBJ2-2,TRBV9,CASSVAGTGTTGELFF,TGTGCCAGCAGCGTAGCCGGGACAGGTACCACCGGGGAGCTGTTTTTT
.,TRBD1,TRBJ1-2,TRBV4-2,CASSQERWDRIYGYTF,TGTGCCAGCAGCCAAGAGCGCTGGGACAGAATCTATGGCTACACCTTC
.,.,TRBJ2-7,TRBV27,CASSLWGGREQYF,TGTGCCAGCAGTTTGTGGGGGGGGCGAGAGCAGTACTTC
.,.,TRBJ2-7,TRBV29-1,CSAARAGDEQYF,TGCAGCGCCGCCCGAGCAGGGGACGAGCAGTACTTC
once,TRBD1,TRBJ1-1,TRBV6-6,CASSSQGARTEAFF,TGTGCCAGCAGTTCACAGGGGGCGCGCACTGAAGCTTTCTTT
.,.,TRBJ2-1,TRBV7-2,CASRPDSFSYNEQFF,TGTGCCAGCAGACCGGACAGCTTCTCCTACAATGAGCAGTTCTTC
.,.,TRBJ1-2,TRBV4-3,CASSPLLRGDKADGYTF,TGCGCCAGCAGCCCGCTCTTACGAGGCGACAAGGCGGATGGCTACACCTTC
few,TRBD1,TRBJ1-2,TRBV6-5,CASSRQGSYGYTF,TGTGCCAGCAGTCGACAGGGTTCATATGGCTACACCTTC
.,TRBD2,TRBJ2-7,TRBV28,CASSLHGGSGVSYEQYF,TGTGCCAGCAGTTTACACGGTGGTAGCGGGGTCTCCTACGAGCAGTACTTC
once,.,TRBJ1-2,TRBV5-5,CASSSPGQPYGYTF,TGTGCCAGCAGTAGCCCGGGACAACCCTATGGCTACACCTTC
.,TRBD1,TRBJ2-1,TRBV6-5,CASSPGQLYNEQFF,TGTGCCAGCAGTCCGGGACAGCTCTACAATGAGCAGTTCTTC
.,TRBD2,TRBJ2-5,TRBV28,CASTPNAEASGWETQYF,TGTGCCAGCACCCCCAACGCTGAGGCTAGCGGTTGGGAGACCCAGTACTTC
few,.,TRBJ1-1,TRBV19,CASSTEERIEAFF,TGTGCCAGTAGTACTGAGGAGAGAATTGAAGCTTTCTTT
once,.,TRBJ1-5,TRBV10-1,CASSPAYSNQPQHF,TGCGCCAGCAGTCCAGCGTATAGCAATCAGCCCCAGCATTTT
once,.,TRBJ2-4,TRBV6-5,CASSYRRGNKNIQYF,TGTGCCAGCAGTTACAGACGGGGGAATAAGAACATTCAGTACTTC
few,.,TRBJ2-7,TRBV2,CASRGLKTYEQYF,TGTGCCAGCAGAGGTCTCAAAACCTACGAGCAGTACTTC
.,TRBD1,TRBJ2-2,TRBV4-1,CASSPRDRGRTGELFF,TGCGCCAGCAGCCCCCGGGACAGGGGGCGGACCGGGGAGCTGTTTTTT
few,.,TRBJ1-2,TRBV2,CASTKDQFYGYTF,TGTGCCAGCACCAAGGACCAATTCTATGGCTACACCTTC
.,.,TRBJ2-2,TRBV18,CASSRGSGNTGELFF,TGTGCCAGCTCCCGGGGTAGCGGGAACACCGGGGAGCTGTTTTTT